The present T cell receptor beta chain was sequenced within a study of siplizumab effects on memory and regulatory T cells. Regarding the study as a whole: Controls had around 27% Treg-derived mappable alloreactive CD4+ clones on average, versus nearly 70% with siplizumab. There appeared to be greater diversity in naive T cells than in memory cells, and naive T cells seemed major contributors to the alloresponse. Unstimulated subsets captured only a minor fraction of alloreactive clones. An assignable naive or memory phenotype was lacking in roughly 75-97% of proliferating CD4+ or CD8+ clones.

This clone was observed a few times. Its specificity is unknown. Per germline, CDR1 SGHNT and CDR2 YENEEA. Losses at the gene ends were 5 bases for V and 3 bases for J; bases not matched to a gene: 14. The CDR3 is made up of 17 amino acids. TCRdb's table, derived via immunoSEQ multiplex PCR, lists solely in-frame clones and lacks some. The sample carries roughly 120,000 clones, roughly 92% recorded once. The sequencing input was CD4+ T cells sorted from blood. The chain recombines TRBV11-3 with TRBJ2-3, with 7 bases matching TRBD1. The receptor's source is a human donor in good health. In DNA, the CDR3 is TGTGCCAGCAGCCCTTCGGAGAGGCAGGGGGTGACAGATACGCAGTATTTT. The encoded protein is CASSPSERQGVTDTQYF.